Listed below are T cell receptor beta chains from one sample, sequenced in a study of blood T cell repertoires in COVID-19. Generated by immunoSEQ multiplex PCR, the TCRdb table keeps only in-frame clones and is missing some. The sample yields about 300,000 clones, 83% seen once. Material: peripheral blood. These receptors came from a woman aged 50 to 65 who had recovered from COVID-19. CDR3s include the opening cysteine and the closing phenylalanine or tryptophan.

j_call v_call cdr3_aa
TRBJ1-4 TRBV28 CASSSTTGDPFF
TRBJ2-7 TRBV23-1 CASSHPGQGYEQYF
TRBJ2-1 TRBV9 CASSPDASWNEQFF
TRBJ2-1 TRBV7-3 CASSFGGPYNEQFF
TRBJ2-2 TRBV10-3 CAIGWSGTSGSSGELFF
TRBJ2-3 TRBV6-5 CASSQLYTDTQYF
TRBJ2-5 TRBV18 CASSPPGEETQYF
TRBJ1-4 TRBV18 CASSPQQGREKLFF
TRBJ1-5 TRBV2 CASSGQALDQPQHF
TRBJ2-7 TRBV30 CAWDGSSYEQYF
TRBJ2-1 TRBV28 CASSPGLAGGLVHSEQFF
TRBJ2-7 TRBV5-1 CASSLAFMDSSYEQYF
TRBJ2-7 TRBV11-2 CASSRSRDSYYEQYF
TRBJ1-2 TRBV28 CASSPGQGRSYGYTF
TRBJ2-2 TRBV19 CASGSGRGVTGELFF
TRBJ1-1 TRBV4-2 CASSQVQGASNTEAFF
TRBJ1-1 TRBV4-2 CASSQGTGGKATEAFF
TRBJ2-7 TRBV19 CASHRDSDSYEQYF
TRBJ2-5 TRBV28 CASSRGGRSVAQYF
TRBJ1-1 TRBV6-6 CASSYSPRTGATEAFF
TRBJ1-1 TRBV11-2 CASSLGWGPANTEAFF
TRBJ2-1 TRBV6-1 CASSEDLRTGYNEQFF
TRBJ1-2 TRBV2 CASRERGATGASYGYTF
TRBJ2-4 TRBV5-1 CASSLGQGLAKNIQYF